This is a list of T cell receptor beta chains from one sample in a study of cytotoxic CD8 clonotypes in ibrutinib-treated CLL. Using immunoSEQ multiplex PCR, the repertoire was profiled, and TCRdb retains in-frame clones only, with some absent. The sample has roughly 300,000 clones; about 72% are singletons. Sequencing was performed on PBMCs, taken at disease progression, from a patient treated with ibrutinib. The source of these receptors is a human donor with chronic lymphocytic leukemia. CDR3s leave out the opening cysteine and the closing phenylalanine or tryptophan.

v_gene	j_gene	CDR3aa
TRBV10-3	TRBJ2-7	ANSGGYEQY
TRBV29-1	TRBJ1-1	SAVVPTEAF
TRBV6-1	TRBJ2-3	ASSEVPEDTQY
TRBV6-5	TRBJ2-1	ASSWGLAGDEQF
TRBV18	TRBJ2-7	ASSGTSGYEQY
TRBV27	TRBJ2-7	ASSSGTIYEQY
TRBV7-2	TRBJ2-3	ASSPTRANTQY
TRBV5-3	TRBJ2-2	ARRTRGAGGHDTGELF
TRBV10-2	TRBJ2-1	ATRTSANNEQF
TRBV5-1	TRBJ2-7	ASSLAPLDSQY
TRBV7-8	TRBJ1-2	ASSLDLGSRGYT
TRBV2	TRBJ1-6	ASSEAVGWSYNSPLH
TRBV21-1	TRBJ1-1	ASSSPGHPNTEAF
TRBV7-9	TRBJ2-3	ASSHAVGGLGTDTQY
TRBV5-1	TRBJ2-3	ASSGERQGTDTQY
TRBV6-5	TRBJ2-3	ASSLDRATDTQY
TRBV29-1	TRBJ1-4	SVDLGRNEKLF
TRBV5-1	TRBJ2-5	ASSLAGQGRETQY
TRBV7-9	TRBJ2-5	ASSLSVGETQY
TRBV9	TRBJ2-7	ASKVGDGSYEQY
TRBV5-4	TRBJ1-2	ASSLLIDRLHGYT
TRBV7-8	TRBJ1-5	ASSSSRGTGQIYSNQPQH
TRBV25-1	TRBJ1-2	ASSADWTGPGYT
TRBV4-2	TRBJ2-1	ASSQDSGGYNEQF
TRBV7-9	TRBJ2-7	ASSLATGGFYEQY
TRBV7-8	TRBJ1-2	ASSLVFSDGPYGYT
TRBV5-1	TRBJ2-3	ASSFSGPTDTQY
TRBV29-1	TRBJ1-1	SAEPTGSAEAF
TRBV27	TRBJ2-5	ASRRTFGETQY
TRBV19	TRBJ2-7	ASSIQGGAYEQY
TRBV25-1	TRBJ2-7	ASSEYWWEQY